The present T cell receptor beta chain was sequenced within a study of PD-L1 blockade in urothelial cancer. For the study at large: In the patient group, most of the roughly 30 were males with bladder-origin urothelial cancer. T cells were recovered from blood samples at a median of roughly 150,000.

Between 1 and 8 samples, pretreatment and on-treatment, were given by each patient. This table comes from immunoSEQ multiplex PCR, and its TCRdb copy is limited to in-frame clones, with some not included. The sample carries 100,000 or so clones, roughly nine tenths recorded once. In germline, CDR1 is SGHNT, CDR2 YYREEE (reference sequence). The CDR3 contains 15 residues. J gave up 1 base and V 2 bases, and 6 bases lay outside the gene matches. J is TRBJ2-7 and V is TRBV5-4; 7 bases fit TRBD2. This TCR was recovered from a woman aged 80 or over with urothelial cancer. The input for sequencing was PBMCs, taken around atezolizumab (anti-PD-L1) treatment. Here the CDR3 reads CASSLQAGPSYEQYF. DNA for the CDR3: TGTGCCAGCAGCTTACAAGCGGGACCTTCCTACGAGCAGTACTTC.